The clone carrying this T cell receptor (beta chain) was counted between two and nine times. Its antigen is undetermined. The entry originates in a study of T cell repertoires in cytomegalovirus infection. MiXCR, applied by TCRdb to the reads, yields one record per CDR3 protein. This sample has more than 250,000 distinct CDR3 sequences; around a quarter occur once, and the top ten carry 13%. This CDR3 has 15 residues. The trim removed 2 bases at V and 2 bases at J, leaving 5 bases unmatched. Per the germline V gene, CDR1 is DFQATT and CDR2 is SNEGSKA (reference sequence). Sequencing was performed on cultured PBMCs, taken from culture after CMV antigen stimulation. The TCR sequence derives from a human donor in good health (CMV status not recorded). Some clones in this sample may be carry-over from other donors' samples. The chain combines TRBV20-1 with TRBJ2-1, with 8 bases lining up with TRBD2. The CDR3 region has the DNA TGCAGTGCTAGACGGCTAGCGGGCCCCTACAATGAGCAGTTCTTC. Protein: CSARRLAGPYNEQFF.